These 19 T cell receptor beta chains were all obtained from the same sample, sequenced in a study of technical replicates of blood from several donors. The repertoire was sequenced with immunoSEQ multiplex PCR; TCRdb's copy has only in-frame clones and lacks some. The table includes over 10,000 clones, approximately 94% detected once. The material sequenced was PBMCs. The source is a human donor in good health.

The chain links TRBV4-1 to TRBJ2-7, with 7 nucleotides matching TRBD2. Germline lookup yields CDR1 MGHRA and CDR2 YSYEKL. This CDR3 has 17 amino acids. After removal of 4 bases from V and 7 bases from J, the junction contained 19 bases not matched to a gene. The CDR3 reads CASSRGGPGPLVGEQYF. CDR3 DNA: TGCGCCAGCAGCCGGGGGGGACCGGGGCCGCTAGTGGGTGAGCAGTACTTC.

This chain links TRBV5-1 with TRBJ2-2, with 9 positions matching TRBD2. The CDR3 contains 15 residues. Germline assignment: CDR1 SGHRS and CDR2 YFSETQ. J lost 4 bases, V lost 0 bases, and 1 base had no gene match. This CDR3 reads CASSLVAGATGELFF. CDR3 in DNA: TGCGCCAGCAGCTTGGTAGCGGGAGCCACCGGGGAGCTGTTTTTT.

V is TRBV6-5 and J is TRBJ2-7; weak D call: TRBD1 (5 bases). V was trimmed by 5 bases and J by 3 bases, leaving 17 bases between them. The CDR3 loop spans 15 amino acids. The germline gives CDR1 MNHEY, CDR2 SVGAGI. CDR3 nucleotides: TGTGCCAGCAGTACCTCGGACCCAGGGATCTACGAGCAGTACTTC. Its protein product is CASSTSDPGIYEQYF.

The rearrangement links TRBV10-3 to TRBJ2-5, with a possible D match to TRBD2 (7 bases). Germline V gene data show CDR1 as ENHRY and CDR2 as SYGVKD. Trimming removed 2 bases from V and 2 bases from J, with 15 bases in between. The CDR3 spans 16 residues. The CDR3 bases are TGTGCCATCAGTGAGAAGGGGGGGGGCGAACAAGAGACCCAGTACTTC. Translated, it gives CAISEKGGGEQETQYF.

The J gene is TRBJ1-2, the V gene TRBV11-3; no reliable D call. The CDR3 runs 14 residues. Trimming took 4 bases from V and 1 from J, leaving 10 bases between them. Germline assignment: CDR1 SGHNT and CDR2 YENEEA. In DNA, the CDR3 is TGTGCCAGCAGCTCTCGAGCAGGTAACTATGGCTACACCTTC. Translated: CASSSRAGNYGYTF.

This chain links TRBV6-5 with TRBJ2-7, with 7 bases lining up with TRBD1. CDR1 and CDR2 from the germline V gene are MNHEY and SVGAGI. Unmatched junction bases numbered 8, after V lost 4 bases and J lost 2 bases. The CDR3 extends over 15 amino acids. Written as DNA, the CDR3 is TGTGCCAGCAGTTCCCAAGGGACAGCGGCCTACGAGCAGTACTTC. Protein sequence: CASSSQGTAAYEQYF.

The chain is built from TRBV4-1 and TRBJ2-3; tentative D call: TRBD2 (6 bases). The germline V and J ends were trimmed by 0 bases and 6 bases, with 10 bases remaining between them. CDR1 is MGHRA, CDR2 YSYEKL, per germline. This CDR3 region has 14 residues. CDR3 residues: CASSQEGAGDTQYF. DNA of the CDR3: TGCGCCAGCAGCCAAGAAGGGGCGGGGGATACGCAGTATTTT.

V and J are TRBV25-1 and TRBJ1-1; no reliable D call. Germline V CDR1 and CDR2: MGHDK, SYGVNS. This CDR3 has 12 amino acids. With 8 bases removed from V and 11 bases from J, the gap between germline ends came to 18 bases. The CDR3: CASYRWESGAFF. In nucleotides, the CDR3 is TGTGCCAGCTATCGCTGGGAGTCTGGGGCTTTCTTT.

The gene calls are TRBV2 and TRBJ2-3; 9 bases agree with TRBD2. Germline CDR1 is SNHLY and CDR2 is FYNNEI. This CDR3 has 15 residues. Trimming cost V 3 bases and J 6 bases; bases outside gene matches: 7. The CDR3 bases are TGTGCCAGCAGTGATTTAGCGGGAGAGGGGGATACGCAGTATTTT. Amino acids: CASSDLAGEGDTQYF.

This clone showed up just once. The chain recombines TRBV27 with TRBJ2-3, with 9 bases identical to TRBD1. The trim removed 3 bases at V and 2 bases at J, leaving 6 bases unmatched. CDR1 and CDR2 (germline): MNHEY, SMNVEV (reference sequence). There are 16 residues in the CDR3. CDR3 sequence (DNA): TGTGCCAGCAGTTTCGGACAGGGGCCCTCCACAGATACGCAGTATTTT. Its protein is CASSFGQGPSTDTQYF.

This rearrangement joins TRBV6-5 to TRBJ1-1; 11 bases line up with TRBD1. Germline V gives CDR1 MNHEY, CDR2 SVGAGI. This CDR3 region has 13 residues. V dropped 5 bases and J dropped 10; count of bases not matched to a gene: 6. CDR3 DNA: TGTGCCAGCAGTCCAGGGACAGGGGGGGGAGCTTTCTTT. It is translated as CASSPGTGGGAFF.

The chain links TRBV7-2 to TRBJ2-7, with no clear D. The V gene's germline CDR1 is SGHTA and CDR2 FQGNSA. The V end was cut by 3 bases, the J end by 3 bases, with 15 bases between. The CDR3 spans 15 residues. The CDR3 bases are TGTGCCAGCAGCTTCGTACATAACCCAAACTACGAGCAGTACTTC. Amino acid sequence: CASSFVHNPNYEQYF.

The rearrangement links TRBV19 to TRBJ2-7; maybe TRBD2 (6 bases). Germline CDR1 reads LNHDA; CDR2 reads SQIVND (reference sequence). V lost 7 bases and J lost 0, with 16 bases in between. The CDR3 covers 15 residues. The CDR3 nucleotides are TGTGCCAGTAATCCGGGGGACGGGAGCTCCTACGAGCAGTACTTC. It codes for CASNPGDGSSYEQYF.

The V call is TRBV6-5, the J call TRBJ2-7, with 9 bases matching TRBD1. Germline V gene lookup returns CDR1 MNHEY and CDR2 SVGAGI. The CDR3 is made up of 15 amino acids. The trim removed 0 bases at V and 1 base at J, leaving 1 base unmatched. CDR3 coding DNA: TGTGCCAGCAGTTACTCTGGGACAGGGTCCTACGAGCAGTACTTC. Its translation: CASSYSGTGSYEQYF.

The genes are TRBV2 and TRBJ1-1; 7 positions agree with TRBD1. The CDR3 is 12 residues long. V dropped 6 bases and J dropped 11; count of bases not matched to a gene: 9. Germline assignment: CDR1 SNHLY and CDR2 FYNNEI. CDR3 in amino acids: CASRVMTGRAFF. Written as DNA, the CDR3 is TGTGCCAGCAGGGTCATGACAGGGAGGGCTTTCTTT.

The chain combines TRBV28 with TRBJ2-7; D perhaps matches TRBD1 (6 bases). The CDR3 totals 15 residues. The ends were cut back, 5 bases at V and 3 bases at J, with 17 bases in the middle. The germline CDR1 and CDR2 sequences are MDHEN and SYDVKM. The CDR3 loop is CASSPGGQIVYEQYF. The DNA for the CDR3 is TGTGCCAGCAGTCCGGGTGGACAGATCGTCTACGAGCAGTACTTC.

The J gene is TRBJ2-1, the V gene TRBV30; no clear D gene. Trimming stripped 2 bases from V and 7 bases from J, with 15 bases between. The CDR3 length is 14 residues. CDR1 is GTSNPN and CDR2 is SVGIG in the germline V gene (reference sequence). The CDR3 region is CAWSKVPEFNEQFF. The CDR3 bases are TGTGCCTGGAGTAAAGTCCCGGAGTTTAATGAGCAGTTCTTC.

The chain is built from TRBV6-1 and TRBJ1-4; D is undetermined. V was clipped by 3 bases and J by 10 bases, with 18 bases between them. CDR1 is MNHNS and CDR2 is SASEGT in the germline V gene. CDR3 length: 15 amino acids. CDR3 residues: CASSEPQEFGLKLFF. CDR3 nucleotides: TGTGCCAGCAGTGAGCCGCAGGAATTCGGACTAAAACTGTTTTTT.

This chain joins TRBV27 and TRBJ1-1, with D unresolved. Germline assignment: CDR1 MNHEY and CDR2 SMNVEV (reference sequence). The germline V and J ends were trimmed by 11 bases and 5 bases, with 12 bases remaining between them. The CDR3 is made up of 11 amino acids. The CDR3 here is CAARGGTEAFF. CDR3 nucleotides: TGTGCCGCTCGGGGAGGGACTGAAGCTTTCTTT.